The present entry profiles one T cell receptor beta chain with its context. Its antigen is still unknown. Per-base quality was not reported, and no clone a single base away is much larger than it. V is pared back by 0 bases and J by 8 bases, with 13 bases lying between the germline termini. Per the germline V gene, SNHLY is the CDR1 and FYNNEI is the CDR2. Its CDR3 holds 15 amino acids, cysteine through phenylalanine. Only the CDR3 DNA is retained, 45 bases long and in frame from the first base. Whole blood was collected in K2EDTA tubes by collaborating institutions according to the institutions' own protocols. For TCRbeta analysis, collaborators shipped samples in one of three forms: frozen whole blood, isolated PBMCs, or DNA extracted from either of those sample types. The data derive from a study of blood T cell repertoires in COVID-19 (TCRdb year 2020). Study-level background: Collaborator samples came from the United States, Italy and Spain and covered acute and convalescent phases of COVID-19. The prospective study material was composed of cDNA or gDNA derived from T cells, B-cell-depleted T cells, or PBMCs. The dataset comprised deeply sampled blood TCRbeta repertoires from subjects exposed to, actively infected with, or recovered from COVID-19. A freely available public database, intended as a resource for researchers studying the immune response to SARS-CoV-2, is where the repertoires were released. Samples were obtained from the ongoing ImmuneRACE study (first 160 participants) and from 1,254 subjects provided by 6 global collaborators. Sample metadata almost always included a de-identified subject ID, COVID-19 status, age in years and sex. Where available, HLA class I and class II types were taken from metadata supplied by the sample provider and were not determined by assay-based typing. What the research found in general, with its limitations: How much clinical and demographic metadata was included differed by source and by participant, and the metadata was provided uncurated.

TCRbeta CDR3 regions were amplified from genomic DNA using the immunoSEQ Assay, a bias-controlled multiplex PCR. The paper's processing steps were these. Within the assay, amplification of reference gene primers was used to estimate how many nucleated cells each sample contained. To quantify the absolute abundance of each unique TCRbeta CDR3 rearrangement, sequence reads were collapsed and filtered. For each sample, productive Simpson clonality was calculated by taking the square root of Simpson's diversity index across productive rearrangements. Not all clones reach the TCRdb copy of this immuneACCESS table, which keeps in-frame sequences only. Checked studies attribute under half of the gap to unresolved V genes and leave the rest unexplained. Clone size and V and J calls were adopted from that table, with D and trimming inferred from the DNA. Recorded for this sample are 140,000 or so clones; around 90% of them occurred a single time. Of the sample, 9.5% to 11% is held by the ten largest clones.

The receptor comes from a woman of 80 years or more with acute or convalescent COVID-19. The rearranged chain carries TRBV2 and TRBJ1-4, and TRBD1 may be the D gene, going by 5 matching bases. Sequences were obtained from peripheral blood. The CDR3 loop reads CASSEAPRKGEKLFF. The DNA is as follows: TGTGCCAGCAGTGAAGCCCCCAGGAAGGGGGAAAAACTGTTTTTT.